Listed here is a single T cell receptor (beta chain). What it binds is unknown. These data originate in a study of response to subunit inactivated influenza vaccine. Study results and caveats: With each seasonal influenza vaccination, the authors suggested, few new T cells are recruited.

This CDR3 is built from 13 residues. Germline V gene sequence: CDR1 SQVTM, CDR2 ANQGSEA. The ends were cut back, 2 bases at V and 1 base at J, with 8 bases in the middle. TCRdb passed the RT-PCR reads through MiXCR, listing each CDR3 protein once. The sample holds just over 300,000 distinct CDR3 sequences, around a fifth seen once. This clonotype was sampled from a man aged 45 to 75 who received an inactivated influenza vaccine. V gene TRBV29-1 combines with J gene TRBJ1-1, with D maybe TRBD1 (6 bases). Specimen: PBMCs from blood, collected about 20 months after vaccination. The CDR3 is CSVESRGNTEAFF. DNA for the CDR3: TGCAGCGTTGAAAGCAGGGGGAACACTGAAGCTTTCTTT.